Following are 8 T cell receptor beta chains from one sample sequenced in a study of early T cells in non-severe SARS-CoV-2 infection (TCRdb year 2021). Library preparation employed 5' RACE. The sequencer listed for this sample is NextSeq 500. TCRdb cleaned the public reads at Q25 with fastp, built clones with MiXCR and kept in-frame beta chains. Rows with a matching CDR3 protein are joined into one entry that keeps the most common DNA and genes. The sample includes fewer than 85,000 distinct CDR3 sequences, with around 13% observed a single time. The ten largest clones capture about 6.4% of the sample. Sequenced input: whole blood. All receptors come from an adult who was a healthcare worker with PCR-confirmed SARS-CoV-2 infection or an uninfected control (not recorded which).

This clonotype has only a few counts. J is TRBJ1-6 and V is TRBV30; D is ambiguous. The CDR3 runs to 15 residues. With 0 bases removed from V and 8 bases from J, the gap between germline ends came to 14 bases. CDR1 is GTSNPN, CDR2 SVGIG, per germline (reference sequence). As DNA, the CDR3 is TGTGCCTGGAGTGTACTAGTTTCGGCCCATTCACCCCTCCACTTT. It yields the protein CAWSVLVSAHSPLHF.

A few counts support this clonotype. CDR3 DNA: TGTGCCAGCTCCACCGGTTACGAGCAGTACTTC. Residues: CASSTGYEQYF. This chain uses TRBV18 with TRBJ2-7; D ambiguous. Germline V lookup: CDR1 KGHSH, CDR2 LQKENI. The CDR3 covers 11 residues. V was pared by 6 bases and J by 4 bases, with 7 bases between.

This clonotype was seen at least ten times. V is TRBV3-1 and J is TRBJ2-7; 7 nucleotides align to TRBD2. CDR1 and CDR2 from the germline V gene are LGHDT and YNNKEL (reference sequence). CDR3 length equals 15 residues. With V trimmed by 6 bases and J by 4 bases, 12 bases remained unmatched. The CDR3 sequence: CASSQSGTPLYEQYF. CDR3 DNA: TGTGCCAGCAGTCAAAGCGGGACCCCCCTTTACGAGCAGTACTTC.

The CDR3 loop reads CASSLRDLYSYEQYF. The DNA of the CDR3 is TGTGCCAGCAGTCTTCGGGACCTCTACTCCTACGAGCAGTACTTC. J is TRBJ2-7 and V is TRBV28; D could derive from TRBD1 or TRBD2 (5 bases each). Between the trimmed V and J ends, which lost 5 bases and 0 bases, there was a span of 14 bases. Germline V lookup: CDR1 MDHEN, CDR2 SYDVKM. The CDR3 is 15 amino acids.

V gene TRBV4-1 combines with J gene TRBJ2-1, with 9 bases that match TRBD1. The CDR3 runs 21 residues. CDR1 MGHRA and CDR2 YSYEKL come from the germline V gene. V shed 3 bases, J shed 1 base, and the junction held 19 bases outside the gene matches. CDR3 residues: CASSHAKGTGILFGSYNEQFF. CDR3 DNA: TGCGCCAGCAGCCACGCAAAGGGGACAGGGATATTGTTCGGGTCCTACAATGAGCAGTTCTTC.

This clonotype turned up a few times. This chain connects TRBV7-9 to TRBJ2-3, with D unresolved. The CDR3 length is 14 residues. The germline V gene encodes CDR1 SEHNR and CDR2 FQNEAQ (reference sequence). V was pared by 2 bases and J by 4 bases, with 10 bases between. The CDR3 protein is CASSLSPGADTQYF. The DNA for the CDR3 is TGTGCCAGCAGCTTATCCCCTGGGGCAGATACGCAGTATTTT.

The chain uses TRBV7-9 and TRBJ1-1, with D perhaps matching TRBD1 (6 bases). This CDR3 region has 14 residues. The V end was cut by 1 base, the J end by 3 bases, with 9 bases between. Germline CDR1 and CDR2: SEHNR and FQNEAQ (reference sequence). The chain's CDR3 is CASSLVPGDTEAFF. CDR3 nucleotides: TGTGCCAGCAGCTTAGTCCCAGGGGACACTGAAGCTTTCTTT.

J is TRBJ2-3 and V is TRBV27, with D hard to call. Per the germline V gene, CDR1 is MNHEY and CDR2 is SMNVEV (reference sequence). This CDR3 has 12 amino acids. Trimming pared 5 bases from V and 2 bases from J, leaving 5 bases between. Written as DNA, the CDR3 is TGTGCCAGCAGTCAATACACAGATACGCAGTATTTT. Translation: CASSQYTDTQYF.